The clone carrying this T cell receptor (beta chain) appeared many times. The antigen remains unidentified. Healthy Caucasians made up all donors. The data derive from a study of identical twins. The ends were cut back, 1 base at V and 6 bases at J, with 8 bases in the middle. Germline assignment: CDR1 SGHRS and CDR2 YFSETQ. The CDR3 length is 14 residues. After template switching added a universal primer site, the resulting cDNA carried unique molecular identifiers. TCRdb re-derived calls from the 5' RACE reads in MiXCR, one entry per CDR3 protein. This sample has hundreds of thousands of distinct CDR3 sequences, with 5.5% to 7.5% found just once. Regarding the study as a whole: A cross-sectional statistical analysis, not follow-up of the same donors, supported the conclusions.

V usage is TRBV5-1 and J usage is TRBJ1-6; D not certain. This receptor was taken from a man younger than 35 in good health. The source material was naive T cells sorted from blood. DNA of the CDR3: TGCGCCAGCAGCTTGCAGGCCAGTAATTCACCCCTCCACTTT. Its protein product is CASSLQASNSPLHF.